The 10 T cell receptor beta chains listed next were all sequenced from one sample in a study of T cell responses to AZD1222 COVID-19 vaccine. Profiled with immunoSEQ multiplex PCR; TCRdb holds only in-frame clones, not every one. This sample has about 56,000 clones, with 75% to 90% found just once. Sample: peripheral blood, taken 28 days after the second AZD1222 dose. Receptors were obtained from an adult who received the AZD1222 COVID-19 vaccine.

This chain uses TRBV19 with TRBJ1-2; D gene uncertain. The germline V and J ends were trimmed by 6 bases and 0 bases, with 8 bases remaining between them. Germline V gives CDR1 LNHDA, CDR2 SQIVND (reference sequence). The CDR3 covers 13 residues. In DNA, the CDR3 is TGTGCCAGTAGCTCAGGAACTAACTATGGCTACACCTTC. Protein: CASSSGTNYGYTF.

This clone has a single count. The chain joins TRBV6-5 to TRBJ2-1; the D gene is possibly TRBD1 (6 bases). CDR1 and CDR2 (germline): MNHEY, SVGAGI. The CDR3 runs 15 residues. The V gene lost 6 bases and the J gene lost 2 bases, with 14 bases spanning the gap. CDR3 in amino acids: CASSHGQKTYNEQFF. The CDR3 DNA reads as TGTGCCAGCAGCCACGGACAGAAAACCTACAATGAGCAGTTCTTC.

This clone was seen only once. This chain uses TRBV7-9 with TRBJ2-2; tentatively, D is TRBD1 (6 bases). The CDR3 has 15 amino acids. Germline values: CDR1 SEHNR, CDR2 FQNEAQ (reference sequence). Trimming pared 5 bases from V and 0 bases from J, leaving 10 bases between. The CDR3: CASSLRGANTGELFF. Written as DNA, the CDR3 is TGTGCCAGCAGCCTCAGGGGCGCGAACACCGGGGAGCTGTTTTTT.

This chain connects TRBV6-5 to TRBJ2-4, with D uncertain. The CDR3 consists of 12 residues. The V gene's germline CDR1 is MNHEY and CDR2 SVGAGI. Trimming removed 5 bases at V and 7 bases at J, with 9 bases between. The CDR3 nucleotides read TGTGCCAGCAGTAATGCGGCCAACATTCAGTACTTC. Its translation: CASSNAANIQYF.

The V call is TRBV27, the J call TRBJ1-2; 10 nucleotides align to TRBD1. The germline V gene encodes CDR1 MNHEY and CDR2 SMNVEV (reference sequence). The CDR3 extends over 14 amino acids. Trimming removed 5 bases from V and 6 bases from J; junction bases left unmatched: 6. The CDR3 sequence is CASSGETGGNGYTF. DNA of the CDR3: TGTGCCAGCAGTGGGGAGACAGGGGGCAATGGCTACACCTTC.

The CDR3 region has the DNA TGCGCCAGCAGCTTGGAAACAGGGGAATTAGGTACGCAGTATTTT. Translating gives CASSLETGELGTQYF. J is TRBJ2-3 and V is TRBV5-1; TRBD1 agrees at 7 bases. Germline V gene data show CDR1 as SGHRS and CDR2 as YFSETQ. The CDR3 totals 15 residues. V dropped 0 bases and J dropped 8; count of bases not matched to a gene: 9.

The rearrangement joins TRBV7-2 to TRBJ2-1; no clear D gene. Germline lookup yields CDR1 SGHTA and CDR2 FQGNSA. The CDR3 is 16 residues long. V lost 5 bases, J lost 2 bases, and 16 bases lay in between. The CDR3 loop is CASSVRAVATYNEQFF. In nucleotides, the CDR3 is TGTGCCAGCAGCGTACGGGCGGTAGCAACCTACAATGAGCAGTTCTTC.

This chain links TRBV7-9 with TRBJ2-2; 13 positions agree with TRBD2. Germline CDR1 SEHNR, CDR2 FQNEAQ (reference sequence). V lost 5 bases to trimming and J lost 5 bases; unmatched junction nucleotides: 5. The CDR3 sequence is 16 residues long. This chain's CDR3 is CASSPWTSGRTGELFF. CDR3 bases: TGTGCCAGCAGCCCATGGACTAGCGGGAGAACCGGGGAGCTGTTTTTT. The full variable domain, rest sourced from reference TRBV7-9 and TRBJ2-2, is DTGVSQNPRHKITKRGQNVTFRCDPISEHNRLYWYRQTLGQGPEFLTYFQNEAQLEKSRLLSDRFSAERPKGSFSTLEIQRTEQGDSAMYLCASSPWTSGRTGELFFGEGSRLTVL.

This sequence joins TRBV6-2 or TRBV6-3 and TRBJ1-2; D ambiguous. Germline assignment: CDR1 MNHEY and CDR2 SVGEGT. The CDR3 runs to 15 residues. The germline V and J ends were trimmed by 5 bases and 4 bases, with 17 bases remaining between them. CDR3 sequence: CASSQPFTVPYGYTF. The CDR3 DNA follows: TGTGCCAGCAGTCAACCTTTTACAGTTCCCTATGGCTACACCTTC.

This chain joins TRBV7-9 and TRBJ2-1; a possible D gene is TRBD2 (6 bases). Per the germline V gene, CDR1 is SEHNR and CDR2 is FQNEAQ (reference sequence). Trimming left V 0 bases short and J 0 bases short, with 12 bases between. The CDR3 has 17 amino acids. The CDR3 region has the DNA TGTGCCAGCAGCTTAGCGCTACGGGGGACCTCCTACAATGAGCAGTTCTTC. Its translation is CASSLALRGTSYNEQFF.